The TCR beta chain described here comes from a study of human T cells and chemical hapten exposure. Across the whole study: Donors were sensitized with 2% DPC on the upper inner arm.

The time point denotes: patch test 3, about 24 weeks after DPC sensitization. Treatment specified: therapeutic diphenylcyclopropenone sensitization with weekly scalp DPC. Every patch test was put on after a blood sample was taken. This clonotype has at least ten counts. Trimming took 4 bases from V and 5 from J; bases not matched to a gene: 8. The CDR3 has 14 amino acids. The V gene's germline CDR1 is LGHNA and CDR2 YNFKEQ. MiXCR, run by TCRdb on the RACE reads, gives a single entry per CDR3 protein. The repertoire consists of under 100,000 distinct CDR3 sequences, with about a tenth occurring once and the leading ten covering about 4%.

The material sequenced was whole blood, taken in connection with sensitization to the hapten diphenylcyclopropenone (DPC). This chain links TRBV4-2 with TRBJ2-7, with TRBD2 matching over 7 bases. The receptor's source is a woman aged 50 to 60 with alopecia areata. Some clones in this sample may be carry-over from other donors' samples. Here the CDR3 reads CASSRGLVRDEQYF. The CDR3 bases are TGTGCCAGCAGCCGCGGACTAGTTCGGGACGAGCAGTACTTC.